This T cell receptor beta chain was obtained from a study of radiotherapy plus CTLA-4 blockade in lung cancer. Across the whole study: Disease control was seen in approximately 30% of patients, objective responses in around 17%.

Trimming removed 5 bases at V and 0 bases at J, with 8 bases between. The CDR3 runs to 14 residues. Germline V gene sequence: CDR1 SGHVS, CDR2 FNYEAQ. This clone was seen only a few times. The study gave focal radiation plus ipilimumab CTLA-4 blockade to patients with chemo-refractory metastatic non-small-cell lung cancer. Assay used: immunoSEQ multiplex PCR; TCRdb lists only in-frame clones, some missing. The sample lists 80,000 or so clones, under 80% seen once, with about 20% in the top ten. The source is a human donor with non-small cell lung cancer whose response to radiotherapy plus ipilimumab could not be evaluated. Some clones in this sample may be carry-over from other donors' samples. The material sequenced was peripheral blood, taken from a patient treated with radiotherapy plus ipilimumab. V is TRBV7-6 and J is TRBJ1-3; D is unresolved. CDR3 DNA sequence: TGTGCCAGCAGCCCAATGTCCTCTGGAAACACCATATATTTT. Translated: CASSPMSSGNTIYF.